This note documents a single T cell receptor beta chain sequence. The antigen is unknown. The data are from a study of cytomegalovirus exposure and HLA in healthy donors. Vbeta (60) and Jbeta (13) primers were used in the PCR. Data came from immunoSEQ multiplex PCR; TCRdb stores just in-frame clones and leaves some out. In all, the sample yields under 95,000 clones. General observations from the study: Later analysis associated a missense DCLRE1C variant with TCR beta V- and J-gene trimming.

V shed 2 bases and J shed 6 bases, with 8 bases lying between them. CDR3 size: 13 residues. Germline lookup yields CDR1 SGHAT and CDR2 FQNNGV. This chain links TRBV11-2 with TRBJ2-1; unclear D gene. This TCR was recovered from a man aged 50-59 years in good health and CMV-seronegative. The sample comprised PBMCs. The CDR3 spells CASSLRRSNEQFF. Here the CDR3 DNA reads TGTGCCAGCAGCTTAAGGCGGAGCAATGAGCAGTTCTTC.